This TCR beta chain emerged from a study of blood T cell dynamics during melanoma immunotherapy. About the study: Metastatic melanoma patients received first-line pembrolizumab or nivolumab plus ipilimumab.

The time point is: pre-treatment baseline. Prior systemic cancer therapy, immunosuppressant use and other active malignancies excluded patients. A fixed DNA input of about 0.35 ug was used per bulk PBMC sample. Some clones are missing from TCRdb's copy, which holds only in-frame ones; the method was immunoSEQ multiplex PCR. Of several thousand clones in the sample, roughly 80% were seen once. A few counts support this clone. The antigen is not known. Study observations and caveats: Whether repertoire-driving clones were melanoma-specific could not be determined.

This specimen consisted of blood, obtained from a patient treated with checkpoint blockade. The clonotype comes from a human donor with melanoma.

DNA for the CDR3: TGCGCCAGCAGCCAAGCTTGGGACAGGTCCTACGAGCAGTACTTC. It codes for CASSQAWDRSYEQYF. The V gene is TRBV4-1, the J gene TRBJ2-7; 8 nucleotides agree with TRBD1. The CDR3 extends over 15 amino acids. J gave up 1 base and V 1 base, and 3 bases lay outside the gene matches. Germline V gene data show CDR1 as MGHRA and CDR2 as YSYEKL.